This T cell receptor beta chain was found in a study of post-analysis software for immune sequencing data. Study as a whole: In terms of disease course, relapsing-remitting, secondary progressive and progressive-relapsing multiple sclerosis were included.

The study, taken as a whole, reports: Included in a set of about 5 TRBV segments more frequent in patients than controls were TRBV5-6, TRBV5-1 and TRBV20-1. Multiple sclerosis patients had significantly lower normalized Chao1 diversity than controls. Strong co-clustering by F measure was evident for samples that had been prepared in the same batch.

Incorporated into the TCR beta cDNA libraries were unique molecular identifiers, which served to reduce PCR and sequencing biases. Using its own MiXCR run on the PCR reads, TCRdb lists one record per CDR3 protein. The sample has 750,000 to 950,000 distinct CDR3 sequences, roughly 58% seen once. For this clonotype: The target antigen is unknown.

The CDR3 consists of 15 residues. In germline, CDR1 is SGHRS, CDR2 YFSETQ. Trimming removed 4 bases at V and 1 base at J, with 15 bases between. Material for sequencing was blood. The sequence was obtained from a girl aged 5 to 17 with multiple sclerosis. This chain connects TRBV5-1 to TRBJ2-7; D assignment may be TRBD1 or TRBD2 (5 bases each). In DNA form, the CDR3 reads TGCGCCAGCAGCCGAGGGACGGAGCGTTCCTACGAGCAGTACTTC. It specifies CASSRGTERSYEQYF.